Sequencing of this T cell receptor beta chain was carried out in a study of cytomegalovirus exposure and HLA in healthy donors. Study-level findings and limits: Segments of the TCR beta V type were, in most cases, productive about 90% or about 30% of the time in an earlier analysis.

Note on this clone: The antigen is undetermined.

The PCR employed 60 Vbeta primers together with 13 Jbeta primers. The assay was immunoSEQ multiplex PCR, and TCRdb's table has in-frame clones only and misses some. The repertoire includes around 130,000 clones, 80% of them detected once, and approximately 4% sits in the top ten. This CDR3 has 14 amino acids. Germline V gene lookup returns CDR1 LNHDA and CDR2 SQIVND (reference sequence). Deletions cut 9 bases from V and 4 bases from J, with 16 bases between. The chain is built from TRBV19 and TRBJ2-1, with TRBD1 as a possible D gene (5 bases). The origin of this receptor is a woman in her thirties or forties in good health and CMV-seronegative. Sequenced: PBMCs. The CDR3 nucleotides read TGTGCCAGCAAGACAGCCCAAAGTTACAATGAGCAGTTCTTC. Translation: CASKTAQSYNEQFF.